These 18 T cell receptor beta chains were sequenced from one sample in a study of T-cell reconstitution after alpha-beta-depleted transplantation in children. Using unique molecular identifiers, the investigators prepared the TCRbeta library. TCRdb re-analysed the PCR reads in MiXCR, keeping a single row per CDR3 protein. The repertoire holds some 180,000 distinct CDR3 sequences, roughly 6.6% seen once, with 5.5% in the top ten. The sequences come from PBMCs, collected before TCRalphabeta/CD19-depleted stem cell transplant. Every receptor here comes from a boy between 2 and 10 years old with acute lymphoblastic leukemia, due to receive a stem cell transplant.

This clonotype has just a few counts. The rearrangement joins TRBV20-1 to TRBJ2-1; the match to TRBD2 covers 7 bases. The length of the CDR3 is 14 residues. CDR1 DFQATT and CDR2 SNEGSKA come from the germline V gene (reference sequence). Trimming removed 4 bases from V and 8 bases from J; junction bases left unmatched: 11. This CDR3 is CSAKRVAGNDEQFF. The CDR3 DNA reads TGCAGTGCTAAGAGGGTAGCGGGTAACGATGAGCAGTTCTTC.

The chain links TRBV4-3 to TRBJ2-1; D uncertain. Trimming pared 0 bases from V and 1 base from J, leaving 13 bases between. Germline V gene data show CDR1 as LGHNA and CDR2 as YSLEER. This CDR3 has 17 amino acids. The CDR3 region has the DNA TGCGCCAGCAGCCAAGATGTCACCCGCGCATCCTACAATGAGCAGTTCTTC. It translates to CASSQDVTRASYNEQFF.

V gene TRBV19 combines with J gene TRBJ2-4; TRBD1 aligns across 8 bases. V shed 10 bases and J 5 bases; nucleotides not matched to a gene: 4. This CDR3 has 12 residues. Germline lookup yields CDR1 LNHDA and CDR2 SQIVND (reference sequence). CDR3 in amino acids: CATGTGQNIQYF. Written as DNA, the CDR3 is TGTGCCACAGGGACAGGTCAAAACATTCAGTACTTC.

This clonotype has only a few counts. J is TRBJ2-1 and V is TRBV20-1, with TRBD2 matching 9 bases. The V segment lost 0 bases and the J segment 9 bases; nucleotides outside the gene matches: 9. This CDR3 region has 15 residues. Germline values: CDR1 DFQATT, CDR2 SNEGSKA (reference sequence). CDR3 nucleotides: TGCAGTGCTAGAGATATAGCGGGGGTTGACACTGAGCAGTTCTTC. Its protein is CSARDIAGVDTEQFF.

There are many counts of this clonotype. The CDR3 region has the DNA TGCGCCAGCAGCCGACTACAGGGATGGAACACTGAAGCTTTCTTT. Its translation is CASSRLQGWNTEAFF. The V call is TRBV5-1, the J call TRBJ1-1; D is possibly TRBD1 (6 bases). The CDR3 runs 15 residues. Per germline, CDR1 SGHRS and CDR2 YFSETQ. V was pared by 4 bases and J by 1 base, with 14 bases between.

This clonotype was picked up many times. The chain joins TRBV10-3 to TRBJ1-1; tentatively, D is TRBD1 (5 bases). The CDR3 is made up of 15 amino acids. With 1 base removed from V and 3 bases from J, the gap between germline ends came to 12 bases. Germline assignment: CDR1 ENHRY and CDR2 SYGVKD. As DNA, the CDR3 is TGTGCCATCAGTGAGTGGGGGTCCGGGGACACTGAAGCTTTCTTT. It encodes CAISEWGSGDTEAFF.

This clonotype has ten or more counts. The chain joins TRBV5-5 to TRBJ2-1, with D maybe TRBD1 (5 bases). V was clipped by 2 bases and J by 3 bases, with 18 bases between them. The CDR3 loop spans 17 amino acids. The germline V gene has CDR1 SGHKS and CDR2 YYEKEE (reference sequence). In nucleotides, the CDR3 is TGTGCCAGCAGCTTCGGGCGGATAGGGGCCCTCTACAATGAGCAGTTCTTC. Amino acid sequence: CASSFGRIGALYNEQFF.

Ten or more counts support this clonotype. This chain joins TRBV6-1 and TRBJ2-2; unclear D gene. The V and J ends lost 5 bases and 8 bases respectively, with 24 bases between them. Per the germline V gene, CDR1 is MNHNS and CDR2 is SASEGT. The CDR3 runs to 17 residues. The CDR3 spells CASSPLDPSAAPGELFF. CDR3 DNA sequence: TGTGCCAGCAGTCCCCTAGACCCCAGCGCCGCTCCGGGGGAGCTGTTTTTT.

This clonotype was observed many times. The chain links TRBV20-1 to TRBJ1-2, with unresolved D. This CDR3 spans 13 amino acids. V was cut by 6 bases and J by 8 bases, with 19 bases left in between. The germline V gene encodes CDR1 DFQATT and CDR2 SNEGSKA (reference sequence). The CDR3 loop is CSAGRGQQEGYTF. In nucleotides, the CDR3 is TGCAGTGCCGGACGTGGTCAGCAGGAAGGCTACACCTTC.

Details on this clonotype: One end of the junction fails to match germline, which may point to a read error. The rearrangement joins TRBV28 to TRBJ2-1; 10 nucleotides agree with TRBD2. CDR1 MDHEN and CDR2 SYDVKM come from the germline V gene. The CDR3 has 16 residues. For the CDR3, the DNA is TGTGCCAGCAGTATACCGAGCGGGAGGGCCTGGAGTGAGAAGTTCTTC. This sequence encodes CASSIPSGRAWSEKFF.

This clonotype was counted ten times or more. The chain combines TRBV6-2 or TRBV6-3 with TRBJ2-7; D unresolved. This CDR3 spans 14 amino acids. The germline CDR1 and CDR2 sequences are MNHEY and SVGEGT. Trimming stripped 7 bases from V and 10 bases from J, with 23 bases between. CDR3: CASIGVQDSPHQYF. As DNA, the CDR3 is TGTGCCAGCATTGGGGTCCAGGATAGTCCCCACCAGTACTTC.

The chain is built from TRBV7-8 and TRBJ2-7, with D perhaps matching TRBD2 (6 bases). CDR1 is SGHVS and CDR2 is FQNEAQ in the germline V gene. Between the trimmed V and J ends, which lost 3 bases and 6 bases, there was a span of 12 bases. This CDR3 is 13 amino acids long. CDR3 in DNA: TGTGCCAGCAGCTTCGCCGGGGAGGCCGAGCAGTACTTC. Protein sequence: CASSFAGEAEQYF.

This clonotype has a count of ten or more. The chain carries TRBV9 and TRBJ2-2; maybe TRBD2 (5 bases). V gave up 2 bases and J gave up 5 bases, with 16 bases separating them. Per the germline V gene, CDR1 is SGDLS and CDR2 is YYNGEE. The CDR3 length is 16 residues. The CDR3 reads CASSVSPEVITGELFF. The CDR3 nucleotides read TGTGCCAGCAGCGTCAGCCCGGAGGTAATTACCGGGGAGCTGTTTTTT.

This clonotype was seen only a few times. The chain uses TRBV5-6 and TRBJ2-5; the D is unclear. V shed 0 bases and J shed 8 bases, with 11 bases lying between them. Germline lookup yields CDR1 SGHDT and CDR2 YYEEEE. The CDR3 is 13 residues long. Written as DNA, the CDR3 is TGTGCCAGCAGCTTGGGTACCACCGTAACCCAGTACTTC. It encodes CASSLGTTVTQYF.

Ten or more counts support this clonotype. The J gene is TRBJ2-3, the V gene TRBV16; a possible D gene is TRBD2 (5 bases). V lost 3 bases to trimming and J lost 1 base, with 5 bases between them. CDR1 is KGHSY, CDR2 FQNENV, per germline. The length of the CDR3 is 13 residues. For the CDR3, the DNA is TGTGCCAGCAGCCAGCGGGGCACAGATACGCAGTATTTT. This translates into CASSQRGTDTQYF. Full variable domain (outside the CDR3, taken from reference TRBV16 and TRBJ2-3): GEEVAQTPKHLVRGEGQKAKLYCAPIKGHSYVFWYQQVLKNEFKFLISFQNENVFDETGMPKERFSAKCLPNSPCSLEIQATKLEDSAVYFCASSQRGTDTQYFGPGTRLTVL.

This clonotype has at least ten counts. This rearrangement joins TRBV7-2 to TRBJ2-3; no reliable D call. Deletions cut 2 bases from V and 6 bases from J, with 9 bases between. The CDR3 is made up of 13 amino acids. From germline, CDR1 is SGHTA and CDR2 FQGNSA. The CDR3 region is CASSLTGFDTQYF. The CDR3 DNA reads as TGTGCCAGCAGCTTAACCGGGTTCGATACGCAGTATTTT. Based on the CDR3 plus reference TRBV7-2 and TRBJ2-3, the full variable domain is GAGVSQSPSNKVTEKGKDVELRCDPISGHTALYWYRQSLGQGLEFLIYFQGNSAPDKSGLPSDRFSAERTGGSVSTLTIQRTQQEDSAVYLCASSLTGFDTQYFGPGTRLTVL.

In this sample, this clonotype turned up many times. The chain carries TRBV5-1 and TRBJ1-1, with 7 bases matching TRBD1. CDR1 is SGHRS and CDR2 is YFSETQ in the germline V gene. This CDR3 has 13 residues. Trimming took 2 bases from V and 3 from J; bases not matched to a gene: 1. The CDR3 loop is CASSFGTDTEAFF. CDR3 nucleotide sequence: TGCGCCAGCAGCTTCGGGACAGACACTGAAGCTTTCTTT.

This clonotype occurred many times. The chain employs TRBV20-1 and TRBJ2-7; 8 nucleotides match TRBD2. Germline trimming cut 7 bases from V and 1 base from J; bases unmatched to any gene: 9. The CDR3 has 14 amino acids. The germline CDR1 and CDR2 sequences are DFQATT and SNEGSKA (reference sequence). Written as DNA, the CDR3 is TGCAGTGGATCGCCTAGCGGGCATTCCTACGAGCAGTACTTC. Its translation is CSGSPSGHSYEQYF.